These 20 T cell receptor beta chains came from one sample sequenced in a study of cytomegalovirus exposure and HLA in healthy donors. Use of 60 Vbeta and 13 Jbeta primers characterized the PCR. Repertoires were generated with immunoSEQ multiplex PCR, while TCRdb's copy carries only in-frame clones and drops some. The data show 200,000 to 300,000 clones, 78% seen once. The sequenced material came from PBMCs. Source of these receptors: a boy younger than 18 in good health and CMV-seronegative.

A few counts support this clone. CDR3 sequence reads: CASSPGQGANSGNTIYF. The DNA for the CDR3 is TGTGCCAGCTCCCCAGGGCAAGGGGCCAATTCTGGAAACACCATATATTTT. The genes are TRBV18 and TRBJ1-3, with D possibly matching TRBD1 (5 bases). Per germline, CDR1 KGHSH and CDR2 LQKENI. The CDR3 totals 17 residues. V lost 6 bases and J lost 1, with 19 bases in between.

In nucleotides, the CDR3 is TGTGCCAGCTCACCACTTACGGTGAACACTGAAGCTTTCTTT. Translating it yields CASSPLTVNTEAFF. V and J are TRBV18 and TRBJ1-1; D uncertain. V was shortened by 1 base and J by 0 bases, with 6 bases between the two germline ends. The CDR3 has 14 residues. CDR1 is KGHSH and CDR2 is LQKENI in the germline V gene.

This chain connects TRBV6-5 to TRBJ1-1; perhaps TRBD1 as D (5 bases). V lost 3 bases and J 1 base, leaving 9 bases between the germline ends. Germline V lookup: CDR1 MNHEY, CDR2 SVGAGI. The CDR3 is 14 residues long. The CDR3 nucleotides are TGTGCCAGCAGTTATAACAGGAAGAACACTGAAGCTTTCTTT. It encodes CASSYNRKNTEAFF.

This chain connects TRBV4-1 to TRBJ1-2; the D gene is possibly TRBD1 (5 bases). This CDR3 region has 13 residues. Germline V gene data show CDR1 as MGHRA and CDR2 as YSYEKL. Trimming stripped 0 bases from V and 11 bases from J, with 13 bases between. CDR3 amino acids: CASSQDIGGWYTF. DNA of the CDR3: TGCGCCAGCAGCCAAGATATCGGGGGTTGGTACACCTTC.

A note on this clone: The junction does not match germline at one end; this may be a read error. This chain's CDR3 is CASREGDSGYNEQFF. CDR3 DNA sequence: TGTGCCAGCAGGGAAGGCGACAGCGGGTACAATGAGCAGTTCTTC. V and J are TRBV2 and TRBJ2-1, with a possible D match to TRBD2 (6 bases). The CDR3 spans 15 residues. Germline CDR1 and CDR2: SNHLY and FYNNEI.

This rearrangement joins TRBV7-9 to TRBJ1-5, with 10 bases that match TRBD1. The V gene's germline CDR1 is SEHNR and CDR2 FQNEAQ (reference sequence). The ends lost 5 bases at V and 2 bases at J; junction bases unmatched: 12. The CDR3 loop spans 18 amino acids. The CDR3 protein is CASSQGQGIGMGNQPQHF. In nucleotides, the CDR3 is TGTGCCAGCAGCCAGGGACAGGGGATAGGTATGGGCAATCAGCCCCAGCATTTT.

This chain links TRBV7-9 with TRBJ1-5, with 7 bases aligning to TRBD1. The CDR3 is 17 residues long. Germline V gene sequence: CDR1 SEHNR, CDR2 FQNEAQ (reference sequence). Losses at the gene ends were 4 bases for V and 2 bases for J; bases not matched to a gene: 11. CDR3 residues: CASSSLTRTGRNQPQHF. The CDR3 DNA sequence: TGTGCCAGCAGCTCTTTGACTCGGACAGGTCGCAATCAGCCCCAGCATTTT.

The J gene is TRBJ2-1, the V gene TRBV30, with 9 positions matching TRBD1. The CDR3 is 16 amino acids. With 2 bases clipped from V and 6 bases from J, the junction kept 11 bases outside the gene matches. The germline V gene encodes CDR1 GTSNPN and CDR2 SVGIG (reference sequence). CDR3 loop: CAWSSPPETGGNEQFF. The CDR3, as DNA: TGTGCCTGGAGTTCCCCCCCCGAGACAGGGGGCAATGAGCAGTTCTTC.

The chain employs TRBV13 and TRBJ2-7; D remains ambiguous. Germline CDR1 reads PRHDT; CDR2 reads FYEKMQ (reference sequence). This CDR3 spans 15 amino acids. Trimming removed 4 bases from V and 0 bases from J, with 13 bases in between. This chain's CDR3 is CASSSPSSSSYEQYF. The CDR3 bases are TGTGCCAGCAGCTCTCCTAGTTCGTCCTCCTACGAGCAGTACTTC.

CDR3 DNA: TGTGCCAGCAGTCTTCGACAGTTCCAAGAGACCCAGTACTTC. Translated: CASSLRQFQETQYF. The V call is TRBV27, the J call TRBJ2-5; TRBD1 might be the D (5 bases). V was trimmed by 5 bases and J by 1 base, leaving 11 bases between them. Per the germline V gene, CDR1 is MNHEY and CDR2 is SMNVEV (reference sequence). CDR3 length equals 14 residues.

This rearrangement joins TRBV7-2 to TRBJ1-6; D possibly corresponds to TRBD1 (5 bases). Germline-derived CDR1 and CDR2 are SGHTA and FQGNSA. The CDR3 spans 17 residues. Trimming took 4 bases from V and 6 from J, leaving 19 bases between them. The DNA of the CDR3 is TGTGCCAGCAGCTCCAATTGGTTCTCGGGGGGTAATTCACCCCTCCACTTT. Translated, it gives CASSSNWFSGGNSPLHF.

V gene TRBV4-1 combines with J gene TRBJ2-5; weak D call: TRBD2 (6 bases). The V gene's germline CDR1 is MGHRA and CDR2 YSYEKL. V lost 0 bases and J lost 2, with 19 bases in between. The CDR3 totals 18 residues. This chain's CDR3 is CASSQESLRGTNQETQYF. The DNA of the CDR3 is TGCGCCAGCAGCCAAGAAAGTTTGCGGGGCACAAATCAAGAGACCCAGTACTTC.

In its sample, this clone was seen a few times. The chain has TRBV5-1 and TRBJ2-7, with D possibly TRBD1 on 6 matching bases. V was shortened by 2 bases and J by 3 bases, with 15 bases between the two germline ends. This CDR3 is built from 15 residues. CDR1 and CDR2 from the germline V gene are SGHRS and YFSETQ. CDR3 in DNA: TGCGCCAGCAGCTTTGGCGAGGACAGATACTACGAGCAGTACTTC. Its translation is CASSFGEDRYYEQYF.

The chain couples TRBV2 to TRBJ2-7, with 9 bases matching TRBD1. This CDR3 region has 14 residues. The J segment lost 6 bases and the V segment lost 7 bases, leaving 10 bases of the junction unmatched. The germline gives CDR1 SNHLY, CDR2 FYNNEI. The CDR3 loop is CASKNRGRGREQYF. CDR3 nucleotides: TGTGCCAGCAAGAACAGGGGGCGAGGCCGCGAGCAGTACTTC.

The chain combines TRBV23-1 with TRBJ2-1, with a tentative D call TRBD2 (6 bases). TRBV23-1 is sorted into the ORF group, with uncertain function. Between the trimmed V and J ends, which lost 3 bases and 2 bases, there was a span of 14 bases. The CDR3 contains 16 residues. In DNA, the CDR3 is TGCGCCAGCAGTCACGGGCGGGACTGCGCCTACAATGAGCAGTTCTTC. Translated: CASSHGRDCAYNEQFF.

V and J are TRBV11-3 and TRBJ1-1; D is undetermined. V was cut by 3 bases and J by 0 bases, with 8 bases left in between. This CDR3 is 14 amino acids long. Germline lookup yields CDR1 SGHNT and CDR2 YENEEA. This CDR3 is CASSFGGVNTEAFF. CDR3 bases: TGTGCCAGCAGCTTCGGCGGGGTGAACACTGAAGCTTTCTTT.

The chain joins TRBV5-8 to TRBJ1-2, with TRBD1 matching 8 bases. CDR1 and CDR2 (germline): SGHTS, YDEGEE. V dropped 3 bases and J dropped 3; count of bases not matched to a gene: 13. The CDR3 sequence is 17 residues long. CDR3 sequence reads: CASSSENRGYSYYGYTF. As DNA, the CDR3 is TGTGCCAGCAGCTCAGAGAACAGGGGGTATTCGTACTATGGCTACACCTTC.

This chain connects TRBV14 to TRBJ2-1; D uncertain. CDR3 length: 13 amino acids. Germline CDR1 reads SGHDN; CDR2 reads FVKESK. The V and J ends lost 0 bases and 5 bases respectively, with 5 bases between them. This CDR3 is CASSQDPDNEQFF. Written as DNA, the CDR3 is TGTGCCAGCAGCCAAGATCCAGACAATGAGCAGTTCTTC.

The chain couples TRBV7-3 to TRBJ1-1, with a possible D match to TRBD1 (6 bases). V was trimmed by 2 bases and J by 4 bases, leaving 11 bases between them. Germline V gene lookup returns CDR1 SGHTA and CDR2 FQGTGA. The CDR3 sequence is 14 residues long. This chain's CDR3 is CASSLGQGTTEAFF. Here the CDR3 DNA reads TGTGCCAGCAGCTTAGGGCAGGGGACCACTGAAGCTTTCTTT.

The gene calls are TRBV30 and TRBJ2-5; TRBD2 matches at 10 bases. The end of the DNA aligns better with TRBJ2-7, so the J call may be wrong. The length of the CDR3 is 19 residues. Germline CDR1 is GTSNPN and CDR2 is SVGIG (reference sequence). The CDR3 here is CAWSVPGTLAGASSYEQYF. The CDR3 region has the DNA TGTGCCTGGAGTGTACCCGGTACCCTAGCGGGGGCAAGCTCCTACGAGCAGTACTTC.